Listed here are 12 T cell receptor beta chains from one sample, sequenced in a study of Graves' ophthalmopathy and Graves' hyperthyroidism. RNA transcripts were the source from which TCR beta CDR3 regions were amplified. Second-round multiplex PCR came after a first-round RT-PCR that employed HTBI primers. TCRdb fed the multiplex PCR reads into MiXCR, producing one record per CDR3 protein. Of approximately 540,000 distinct CDR3 sequences listed, under 45% are singletons. Sequencing was done on a sample of peripheral blood or thyroid tissue (not recorded which). The receptor set was obtained from an adult man with Graves' hyperthyroidism.

Points on this clonotype: One junction end does not reproduce the germline sequence, and a read error may be involved. The CDR3 DNA follows: TGCGCCAGCAGCCCCTCCGGGTACCAAGAGACCCAGTACTTC. This sequence encodes CASSPSGYQETQYF. The gene calls are TRBV7-9 and TRBJ2-5; D is unclear. CDR1 is SEHNR and CDR2 is FQNEAQ in the germline V gene (reference sequence). There are 14 residues in the CDR3.

This clonotype was recorded many times. This chain joins TRBV12-3 or TRBV12-4 and TRBJ1-6; possibly TRBD1 for D (5 bases). V was cut by 2 bases and J by 8 bases, with 10 bases left in between. This CDR3 is 14 amino acids long. In nucleotides, the CDR3 is TGTGCCAGCAGTTTATTGGGGGTTTATTCACCCCTCCACTTT. Protein sequence: CASSLLGVYSPLHF.

This clonotype was recorded many times. The V and J genes are TRBV4-1 and TRBJ2-7, with TRBD1 matching over 7 bases. Per germline, CDR1 MGHRA and CDR2 YSYEKL. The CDR3 is 17 amino acids. V lost 5 bases and J lost 2; bases outside the gene matches: 15. DNA for the CDR3: TGCGCCAGCAGCTGGGTTTTCGTGGCAGGGGGTACCTACGAGCAGTACTTC. Translation gives CASSWVFVAGGTYEQYF.

This clonotype has a count of ten or more. V and J are TRBV29-1 and TRBJ2-7; TRBD2 aligns across 10 bases. Per germline, CDR1 SQVTM and CDR2 ANQGSEA. Germline trimming cut 4 bases from V and 3 bases from J; bases unmatched to any gene: 0. The CDR3 totals 12 residues. CDR3 DNA: TGCAGCGTTGCTAGCGGGAGCTACGAGCAGTACTTC. Its protein product is CSVASGSYEQYF.

The chain carries TRBV10-3 and TRBJ2-5, with D perhaps matching TRBD1 (6 bases). V was cut by 10 bases and J by 3 bases, with 18 bases left in between. This CDR3 is 14 amino acids long. CDR1 ENHRY and CDR2 SYGVKD come from the germline V gene. This chain's CDR3 is CATLGTGDKETQYF. CDR3 in DNA: TGTGCCACCCTCGGGACCGGGGACAAAGAGACCCAGTACTTC.

There are many counts of this clonotype. The V and J genes are TRBV13 and TRBJ1-1; 9 nucleotides line up with TRBD1. This CDR3 is 13 amino acids long. J gave up 6 bases and V 5 bases, and 4 bases lay outside the gene matches. CDR1 is PRHDT, CDR2 FYEKMQ, per germline (reference sequence). CDR3 sequence reads: CASSMGQGPEAFF. CDR3 DNA: TGTGCCAGCAGCATGGGACAGGGACCTGAAGCTTTCTTT.

This clonotype showed up many times. V and J are TRBV11-2 and TRBJ2-2, with D maybe TRBD1 (6 bases). Germline V gene sequence: CDR1 SGHAT, CDR2 FQNNGV. CDR3 length: 15 residues. Trimming pared 3 bases from V and 4 bases from J, leaving 12 bases between. As DNA, the CDR3 is TGTGCCAGCAGCTTCTGGGGGCTGGGCACCGGGGAGCTGTTTTTT. Translating it yields CASSFWGLGTGELFF.

CDR3 loop: CSAGNAGGATGELFF. In DNA form, the CDR3 reads TGCAGTGCTGGAAACGCCGGGGGGGCCACCGGGGAGCTGTTTTTT. The V gene is TRBV20-1, the J gene TRBJ2-2; 8 nucleotides agree with TRBD2. Germline CDR1 DFQATT, CDR2 SNEGSKA (reference sequence). This CDR3 contains 15 residues. The trim removed 5 bases at V and 4 bases at J, leaving 9 bases unmatched.

The V and J genes are TRBV20-1 and TRBJ1-5; D might be TRBD1 (5 bases). This CDR3 contains 14 residues. V was shortened by 1 base and J by 2 bases, with 9 bases between the two germline ends. Germline V lookup: CDR1 DFQATT, CDR2 SNEGSKA (reference sequence). CDR3 protein: CSARAGVGNQPQHF. In nucleotides, the CDR3 is TGCAGTGCTAGAGCGGGGGTCGGCAATCAGCCCCAGCATTTT.

V gene TRBV20-1 combines with J gene TRBJ1-5; D gene uncertain. CDR1 and CDR2 (germline): DFQATT, SNEGSKA (reference sequence). V was shortened by 3 bases and J by 7 bases, with 22 bases between the two germline ends. CDR3 length: 16 amino acids. The CDR3 spells CSARGLTSRYEQPQHF. CDR3 DNA: TGCAGTGCTAGGGGTCTGACTTCACGCTACGAGCAGCCCCAGCATTTT.

This clonotype turned up a few times. The CDR3 protein is CASTSLAGNEQYF. The CDR3 DNA is TGTGCCAGCACCAGCCTAGCGGGAAATGAGCAGTACTTC. The chain has TRBV2 and TRBJ2-7; TRBD2 matches at 9 bases. The CDR3 is made up of 13 amino acids. The germline V gene encodes CDR1 SNHLY and CDR2 FYNNEI. V lost 7 bases and J lost 7; bases outside the gene matches: 8.

The chain combines TRBV15 with TRBJ1-5; a possible D gene is TRBD1 (6 bases). The CDR3 has 15 amino acids. Trimming removed 8 bases at V and 11 bases at J, with 25 bases between. Germline assignment: CDR1 LNHNV and CDR2 YYDKDF (reference sequence). CDR3: CATGLAGHSQETQHF. The CDR3 DNA reads as TGTGCCACCGGCCTAGCGGGACATTCACAAGAGACCCAGCATTTT.